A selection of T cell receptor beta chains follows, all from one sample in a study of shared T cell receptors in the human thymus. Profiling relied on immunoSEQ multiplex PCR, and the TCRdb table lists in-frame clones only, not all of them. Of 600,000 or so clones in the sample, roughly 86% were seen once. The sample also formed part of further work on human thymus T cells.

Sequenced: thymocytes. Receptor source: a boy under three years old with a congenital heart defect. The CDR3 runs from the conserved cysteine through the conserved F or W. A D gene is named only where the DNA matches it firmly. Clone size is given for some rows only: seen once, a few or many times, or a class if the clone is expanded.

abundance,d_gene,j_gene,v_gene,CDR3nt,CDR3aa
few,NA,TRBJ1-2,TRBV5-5,TGTGCCAGCAGCAAGGGACTGCACCCCTACACCTTC,CASSKGLHPYTF
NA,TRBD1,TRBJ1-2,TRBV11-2,TGTGCCAGCAGCTCCGGGACAGCCCAAACTGGACTCAACTATGGCTACACCTTC,CASSSGTAQTGLNYGYTF
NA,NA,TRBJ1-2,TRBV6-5,TGTGCCAGCAGTTCTGGGGGGGCGCAGGTCGGGCGTGGCTACACCTTC,CASSSGGAQVGRGYTF
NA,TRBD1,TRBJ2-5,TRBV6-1,TGTGCCAGCCTCGGACAGGGAGAGACCCAGTACTTC,CASLGQGETQYF
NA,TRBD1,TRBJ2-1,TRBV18,TGTGCCAGCTCACTCACCATGGACAGGGTAAGACCTGGCTCCTACAATGAGCAGTTCTTC,CASSLTMDRVRPGSYNEQFF
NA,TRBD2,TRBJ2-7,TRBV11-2,TGTGCCAGCAGCTATCGTCCCTCTACCGGGACTAGACGCTGCGAGCAGTACTTC,CASSYRPSTGTRRCEQYF
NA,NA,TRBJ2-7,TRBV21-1,TGTGCCAGCAGCAAACAGGGGAGGGGCGAGCAGTACTTC,CASSKQGRGEQYF
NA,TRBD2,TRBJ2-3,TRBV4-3,TGCGCCAGCAGCCAAGCGACTAGCTTAAGCACAGATACGCAGTATTTT,CASSQATSLSTDTQYF
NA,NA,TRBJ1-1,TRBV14,TGTGCCAGCAGCCAAGGACAGAAGAACACTGAAGCTTTCTTT,CASSQGQKNTEAFF
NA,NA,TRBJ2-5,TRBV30,TGTGCCTGGGCAGACAGAACGCTAAAAGAGACCCAGTACTTC,CAWADRTLKETQYF
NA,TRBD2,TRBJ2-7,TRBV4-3,TGCGCCAGCAGCCAAACAGAGGGGAGGACTAGCGGAGACTCCTACGAGCAGTACTTC,CASSQTEGRTSGDSYEQYF
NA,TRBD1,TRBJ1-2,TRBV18,TGTGCCAGCTCACCACCGAGACAGGGGATACCCTCCTATGGCTACACCTTC,CASSPPRQGIPSYGYTF
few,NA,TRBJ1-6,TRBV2,TGTGCCAGCAAGGGAGTAGGCTCCCCCCTCCACTTT,CASKGVGSPLHF
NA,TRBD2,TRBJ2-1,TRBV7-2,TGTGCCACTAGCGGGGTGAGGGTGTACAATGAGCAGTTCTTC,CATSGVRVYNEQFF
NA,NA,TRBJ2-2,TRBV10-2,TGCGCCAGCACTCAGCAGGGTGGCGGGGAGCTGTTTTTT,CASTQQGGGELFF
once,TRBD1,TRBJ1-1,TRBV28,TGTGCCAGCAGTTCCCGGACAGGGTCGAACACTGAAGCTTTCTTT,CASSSRTGSNTEAFF
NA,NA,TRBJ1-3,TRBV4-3,TGCGCCAGCAGCCAAGATCGACAGAGACCCTCTGGAAACACCATATATTTT,CASSQDRQRPSGNTIYF
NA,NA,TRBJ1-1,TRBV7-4,TGTGCCAGCAGCTTGACAGGGAACACTGAAGCTTTCTTT,CASSLTGNTEAFF
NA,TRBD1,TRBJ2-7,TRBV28,TGTGCCAGCAGTTTGCTAATTGGACAGGGAGGATCCTACGAGCAGTACTTC,CASSLLIGQGGSYEQYF
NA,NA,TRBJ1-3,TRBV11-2,TGTGCCAGCACCACGCATCCCGGGGGCTCTGGAAACACCATATATTTT,CASTTHPGGSGNTIYF
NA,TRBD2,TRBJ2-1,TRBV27,TGTGCCAGCAGTTTCCGGACTAGCGGGAAGAGCTCCTACAATGAGCAGTTCTTC,CASSFRTSGKSSYNEQFF
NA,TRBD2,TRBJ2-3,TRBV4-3,TGCGCCAGCAGCCAAGACCCGCGGACTAGCGGGGGGGCAGATACGCAGTATTTT,CASSQDPRTSGGADTQYF
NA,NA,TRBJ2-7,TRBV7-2,TGTGCCAGCAGCCGGGCCTACGAGCAGTACTTC,CASSRAYEQYF
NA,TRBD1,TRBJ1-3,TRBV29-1,TGCAGCGCCGGGGGGGACAGGGCGGTTCCTGGAAACACCATATATTTT,CSAGGDRAVPGNTIYF
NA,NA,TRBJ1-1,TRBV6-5,TGTGCCAGCAGTTACTGGCGGGGTCCCACTGAAGCTTTCTTT,CASSYWRGPTEAFF
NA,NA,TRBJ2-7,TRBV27,TGTGCCAGCAGTCCTAGACAGTCCCCCGGGTACGAGCAGTACTTC,CASSPRQSPGYEQYF
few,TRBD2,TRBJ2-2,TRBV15,TGTGCCACCAGCAGAGAGTCTAGCGGGGGGCCCGGGGAGCTGTTTTTT,CATSRESSGGPGELFF
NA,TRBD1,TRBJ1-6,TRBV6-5,TGTGCCATTGCGAGGGACAGGGATAATTCACCCCTCCACTTT,CAIARDRDNSPLHF
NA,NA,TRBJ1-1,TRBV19,TGTGCCAGTAGTATACGCGGAACGATGAACACTGAAGCTTTCTTT,CASSIRGTMNTEAFF
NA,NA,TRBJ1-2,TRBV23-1,TGCGCCAGCATTGGCAAAAACTATGGCTACACCTTC,CASIGKNYGYTF
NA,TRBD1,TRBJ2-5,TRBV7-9,TGTGCCAGCAGCTTAGGGGGACAGGGTATGGAGACCCAGTACTTC,CASSLGGQGMETQYF
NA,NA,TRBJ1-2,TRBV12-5,TGTGCTAGTGGTTTCCTTCATGGCTACACCTTC,CASGFLHGYTF
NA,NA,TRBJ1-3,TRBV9,TGTGCCAGCAGCACTTCGACAGCCTTCTCTGGAAACACCATATATTTT,CASSTSTAFSGNTIYF
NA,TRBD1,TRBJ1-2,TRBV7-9,TGTGCCAGCAGCTTGGCCACCGGGACAGGGGGAGTCTATGGCTACACCTTC,CASSLATGTGGVYGYTF
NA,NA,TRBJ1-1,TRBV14,TGTGCCAGCAGCAAGACAGGCCAAGCGGACACTGAAGCTTTCTTT,CASSKTGQADTEAFF
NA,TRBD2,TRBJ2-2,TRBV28,TGTGCCAGCAGTATTGGACTAGCGGGAGAGCCGGGCACCGGGGAGCTGTTTTTT,CASSIGLAGEPGTGELFF
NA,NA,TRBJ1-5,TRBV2,TGTGCCAGCAGTGCGGGTAATCAGCCCCAGCATTTT,CASSAGNQPQHF
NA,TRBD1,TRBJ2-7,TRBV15,TGTGCCACCAGCAGGGAGAAAGACAGGGGCATGTACGAGCAGTACTTC,CATSREKDRGMYEQYF
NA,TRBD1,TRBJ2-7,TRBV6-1,TGTGCCAGCAGTGAAAGCTACCCGACAGGGGATTCCTACGAGCAGTACTTC,CASSESYPTGDSYEQYF
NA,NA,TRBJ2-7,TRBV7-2,TGTGCCAGCAGCTTAGCGACGGGGGGCAGTGGGAACGAGCAGTACTTC,CASSLATGGSGNEQYF
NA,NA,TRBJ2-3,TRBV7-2,TGTGCCAGCAGCCAAGGGACTTTCCCAGATACGCAGTATTTT,CASSQGTFPDTQYF
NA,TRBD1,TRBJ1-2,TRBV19,TGTGCCAGTAGTATAGGCCCTTTTCGGGACAGGGGGTGCGGCTACACCTTC,CASSIGPFRDRGCGYTF
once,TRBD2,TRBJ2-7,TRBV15,TGTGCCACCAGCAGATCCCAGACTAGCGGGAGCGTTCAGTCGCGGGAGCAGTACTTC,CATSRSQTSGSVQSREQYF
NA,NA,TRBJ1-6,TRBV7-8,TGTGCCAGCAGCAAGACGACAGGCCACTATAATTCACCCCTCCACTTT,CASSKTTGHYNSPLHF
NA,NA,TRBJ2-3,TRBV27,TGTGCCAGCAGTCCCCACAGGGTGGGAGACACAGATACGCAGTATTTT,CASSPHRVGDTDTQYF
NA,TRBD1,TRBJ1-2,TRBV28,TGTGCAACAGCACCGGGGGGCAGGGGGCGCCCTAACTATGGCTACACCTTC,CATAPGGRGRPNYGYTF
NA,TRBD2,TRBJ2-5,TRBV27,TGTGCCAGCAGTTTATCGGAGGGACTAGCGTGGAAGACCCAGTACTTC,CASSLSEGLAWKTQYF
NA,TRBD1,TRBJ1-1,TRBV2,TGTGCCAGCAGCCCCCCACATGTTGGACAGGGGAGGAAGAACACTGAAGCTTTCTTT,CASSPPHVGQGRKNTEAFF
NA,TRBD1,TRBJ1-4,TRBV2,TGTGCCAGCCTTTGGACAGGTGGAGAAAAACTGTTTTTT,CASLWTGGEKLFF
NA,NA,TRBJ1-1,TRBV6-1,TGTGCCAGCAGTGGCATTCAGAAATATAACACTGAAGCTTTCTTT,CASSGIQKYNTEAFF
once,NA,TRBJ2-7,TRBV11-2,TGTGCCAGCAGCTTATCAGCTAGCGTTGGCACCTACGAGCAGTACTTC,CASSLSASVGTYEQYF
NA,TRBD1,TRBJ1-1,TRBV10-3,TGTGCCATCAGTGAGCTGGGACAGGTCCCCCGTGACACTGAAGCTTTCTTT,CAISELGQVPRDTEAFF